The 20 T cell receptor beta chains presented below share a single source sample, sequenced in a study of cytomegalovirus exposure and HLA in healthy donors. A multiplex PCR was run with 60 Vbeta primers and 13 Jbeta primers. Generated by immunoSEQ multiplex PCR, the TCRdb table keeps only in-frame clones and is missing some. The repertoire includes 99,000 or so clones, 60% to 80% of them detected once, and roughly 9.2% sits in the top ten. Sequences were obtained from PBMCs. Every receptor here comes from a woman aged 40 to 50 in good health and CMV-seropositive.

The rearrangement links TRBV19 to TRBJ1-1; D possibly corresponds to TRBD1 (6 bases). The CDR3 runs to 14 residues. In germline, CDR1 is LNHDA, CDR2 SQIVND (reference sequence). V was shortened by 3 bases and J by 0 bases, with 8 bases between the two germline ends. CDR3 loop: CASSIEGVNTEAFF. In DNA, the CDR3 is TGTGCCAGTAGTATCGAGGGGGTGAACACTGAAGCTTTCTTT.

The chain combines TRBV13 with TRBJ2-1; weak D call: TRBD2 (5 bases). Looked up from germline, CDR1 is PRHDT and CDR2 is FYEKMQ (reference sequence). V lost 5 bases, J lost 2 bases, and 16 bases lay in between. The CDR3 runs to 16 residues. CDR3 sequence: CASSPPSGLTYNEQFF. CDR3 bases: TGTGCCAGCAGCCCCCCGAGCGGATTGACCTACAATGAGCAGTTCTTC.

The rearrangement joins TRBV21-1 to TRBJ2-1; TRBD2, the table's D call, lacks a check against the DNA. TRBV21-1 is reported as a pseudogene. This CDR3 comprises 18 residues. Here the CDR3 DNA reads TGTGCCAGCAGCAAGTGGACTAGCGGGAGGGGGTCCTACAATGAGCAGTTCTTC. This translates into CASSKWTSGRGSYNEQFF.

The chain links TRBV20-1 to TRBJ2-1; D may be TRBD2 (5 bases). This CDR3 spans 10 amino acids. Germline-derived CDR1 and CDR2 are DFQATT and SNEGSKA (reference sequence). The V and J ends lost 6 bases and 9 bases respectively, with 9 bases between them. The DNA of the CDR3 is TGCAGTGCCGGAACTAGTGAGCAGTTCTTC. Its protein is CSAGTSEQFF.

This rearrangement joins TRBV11-2 to TRBJ2-7; D is perhaps TRBD2 (5 bases). The V and J ends lost 4 bases and 3 bases respectively, with 16 bases between them. Per germline, CDR1 SGHAT and CDR2 FQNNGV. This CDR3 contains 15 residues. In nucleotides, the CDR3 is TGTGCCAGCAGCTCGATCCGGGATAGGAACTACGAGCAGTACTTC. It yields the protein CASSSIRDRNYEQYF.

CDR3 amino acids: CASPEKRHNEQFF. CDR3 nucleotide sequence: TGTGCCAGCCCGGAGAAAAGGCACAATGAGCAGTTCTTC. This sequence joins TRBV6-6 and TRBJ2-1; D uncertain. This CDR3 spans 13 amino acids. In germline, CDR1 is MNHNY, CDR2 SVGAGI (reference sequence). V was shortened by 8 bases and J by 5 bases, with 13 bases between the two germline ends.

This sequence joins TRBV19 and TRBJ2-1, with D possibly matching TRBD2 (7 bases). CDR1 is LNHDA and CDR2 is SQIVND in the germline V gene (reference sequence). V lost 3 bases and J lost 4, with 13 bases in between. The CDR3 is 15 amino acids. The CDR3 DNA sequence: TGTGCCAGTAGTATGCGACGGGGGGCATACAATGAGCAGTTCTTC. Protein product: CASSMRRGAYNEQFF.

Written as DNA, the CDR3 is TGCGCCAGCAGCCCCCGTACAGCTAATCAGCCCCAGCATTTT. This codes for CASSPRTANQPQHF. This chain connects TRBV4-1 to TRBJ1-5; D gene unclear. Trimming left V 4 bases short and J 4 bases short, with 11 bases between. CDR1 MGHRA and CDR2 YSYEKL come from the germline V gene. This CDR3 is 14 amino acids long.

This sequence joins TRBV6-1 and TRBJ2-7, with 9 bases aligning to TRBD1. This CDR3 is 15 amino acids long. V trimming: 5 bases; J trimming: 6 bases; junction bases outside the gene matches: 11. Looked up from germline, CDR1 is MNHNS and CDR2 is SASEGT. DNA for the CDR3: TGTGCCAGCAGTCCCCATGCCGGGACAGGGTTCGAGCAGTACTTC. Translated: CASSPHAGTGFEQYF.

The chain is built from TRBV28 and TRBJ1-4; 9 positions agree with TRBD1. Germline V CDR1 and CDR2: MDHEN, SYDVKM. Trimming at V came to 5 bases and at J to 8 bases, leaving 9 bases not matched to a gene. This CDR3 region has 15 residues. The CDR3 loop is CASSPPGTGIEKLFF. The CDR3 DNA reads TGTGCCAGCAGTCCCCCCGGGACAGGGATCGAAAAACTGTTTTTT. Filled out from reference TRBV28 and TRBJ1-4, the complete variable domain reads DVKVTQSSRYLVKRTGEKVFLECVQDMDHENMFWYRQDPGLGLRLIYFSYDVKMKEKGDIPEGYSVSREKKERFSLILESASTNQTSMYLCASSPPGTGIEKLFFGSGTQLSVL.

The chain joins TRBV6-5 to TRBJ1-1, with 7 positions matching TRBD1. The V gene end was trimmed by 5 bases and the J gene end by 0 bases; junction bases not matched to a gene: 6. The CDR3 spans 15 residues. CDR1 is MNHEY, CDR2 SVGAGI, per germline. This CDR3 is CASSVTGIMNTEAFF. CDR3 sequence (DNA): TGTGCCAGCAGTGTGACAGGGATTATGAACACTGAAGCTTTCTTT.

Only a few counts were recorded for this clone. V gene TRBV7-9 combines with J gene TRBJ2-7, with 9 positions matching TRBD2. The CDR3 extends over 16 amino acids. J gave up 3 bases and V 6 bases, and 12 bases lay outside the gene matches. The germline V gene has CDR1 SEHNR and CDR2 FQNEAQ (reference sequence). The DNA of the CDR3 is TGTGCCAGCAGAACAAATAGCGGGGGACAACTCTACGAGCAGTACTTC. Amino acids: CASRTNSGGQLYEQYF.

The rearrangement links TRBV15 to TRBJ2-1; D not resolved. CDR1 and CDR2 (germline): LNHNV, YYDKDF (reference sequence). The CDR3 loop spans 16 amino acids. Trimming pared 3 bases from V and 0 bases from J, leaving 12 bases between. CDR3 in DNA: TGTGCCACCAGCAGTCCCAGCGAGAGCTCCTACAATGAGCAGTTCTTC. Amino acid sequence: CATSSPSESSYNEQFF. Filled out from reference TRBV15 and TRBJ2-1, the complete variable domain reads DAMVIQNPRYQVTQFGKPVTLSCSQTLNHNVMYWYQQKSSQAPKLLFHYYDKDFNNEADTPDNFQSRRPNTSFCFLDIRSPGLGDTAMYLCATSSPSESSYNEQFFGPGTRLTVL.

This clone appeared a few times. The CDR3 DNA reads TGTGCCAGCAGCAGGGACAGGGCGAACACTGAAGCTTTCTTT. Translating it yields CASSRDRANTEAFF. The chain joins TRBV6-1 to TRBJ1-1, with 9 positions matching TRBD1. After removal of 6 bases from V and 1 base from J, the junction contained 3 bases not matched to a gene. The CDR3 totals 14 residues. Looked up from germline, CDR1 is MNHNS and CDR2 is SASEGT.

The chain links TRBV9 to TRBJ1-1, with D maybe TRBD1 (6 bases). The V and J ends lost 4 bases and 6 bases respectively, with 22 bases between them. The CDR3 spans 16 residues. Germline assignment: CDR1 SGDLS and CDR2 YYNGEE. CDR3 region: CASSRKGGWSSAEAFF. CDR3 bases: TGTGCCAGCAGCCGTAAGGGGGGGTGGTCGAGCGCTGAAGCTTTCTTT. The full variable domain, with the rest looked up from reference TRBV9 and TRBJ1-1, is DSGVTQTPKHLITATGQRVTLRCSPRSGDLSVYWYQQSLDQGLQFLIQYYNGEERAKGNILERFSAQQFPDLHSELNLSSLELGDSALYFCASSRKGGWSSAEAFFGQGTRLTVV.

In its sample, this clone was seen a few times. The chain recombines TRBV29-1 with TRBJ2-5, with TRBD1 matching over 9 bases. This CDR3 has 13 residues. Germline V gives CDR1 SQVTM, CDR2 ANQGSEA. The V gene end was trimmed by 6 bases and the J gene end by 5 bases; junction bases not matched to a gene: 7. The CDR3 reads CSVLPGTGETQYF. CDR3 coding DNA: TGCAGCGTCCTACCCGGGACAGGGGAGACCCAGTACTTC.

V and J are TRBV18 and TRBJ1-1; D may be TRBD1 (5 bases). The CDR3 sequence is 12 residues long. Germline values: CDR1 KGHSH, CDR2 LQKENI. V was trimmed by 5 bases and J by 6 bases, leaving 10 bases between them. The DNA of the CDR3 is TGTGCCAGCTCAGGGGCTGTCGCTGAAGCTTTCTTT. It translates to CASSGAVAEAFF.

This sequence joins TRBV7-8 and TRBJ2-6; D unclear. The CDR3 is 15 residues long. Per the germline V gene, CDR1 is SGHVS and CDR2 is FQNEAQ. Between the trimmed V and J ends, which lost 5 bases and 1 base, there was a span of 9 bases. The CDR3: CASSQTGSGANVLTF. CDR3 coding DNA: TGTGCCAGCAGCCAGACGGGTTCTGGGGCCAACGTCCTGACTTTC.

This clone has a handful of counts. The rearrangement links TRBV5-1 to TRBJ2-2; TRBD2 matches at 8 bases. The CDR3 spans 18 residues. V lost 3 bases, J lost 8 bases, and 18 bases stayed unmatched. The V gene's germline CDR1 is SGHRS and CDR2 YFSETQ. CDR3 DNA: TGCGCCAGCAGCTCGTCCCCCGTTTTAGCGGGGCCCCGAGGGGAGCTGTTTTTT. Protein product: CASSSSPVLAGPRGELFF. Supplemented by reference TRBV5-1 and TRBJ2-2, the full variable domain reads KAGVTQTPRYLIKTRGQQVTLSCSPISGHRSVSWYQQTPGQGLQFLFEYFSETQRNKGNFPGRFSGRQFSNSRSEMNVSTLELGDSALYLCASSSSPVLAGPRGELFFGEGSRLTVL.

This rearrangement joins TRBV10-3 to TRBJ1-5, with D possibly being TRBD1 (6 bases). Germline V gene sequence: CDR1 ENHRY, CDR2 SYGVKD. The CDR3 consists of 14 residues. With 3 bases removed from V and 6 bases from J, the gap between germline ends came to 12 bases. CDR3 sequence reads: CAISEMGASQPQHF. DNA of the CDR3: TGTGCCATCAGTGAAATGGGGGCAAGTCAGCCCCAGCATTTT.